This T cell receptor (beta chain) was sequenced during a study of identical twins. CDR1 and CDR2 from the germline V gene are SGHDN and FVKESK. V lost 0 bases to trimming and J lost 5 bases; unmatched junction nucleotides: 15. The CDR3 loop spans 20 amino acids. TCRdb passed the 5' RACE reads through MiXCR, listing each CDR3 protein once. The sample yields 1.5 million to 2 million distinct CDR3 sequences, around 33% seen once. This clonotype was counted between two and nine times. Its specificity is unknown. Overall study results and limits: Fewer insertions characterized abundant cord blood beta clonotypes, whereas memory repertoires showed none.

This sequence was found in a newborn girl in good health. Sequencing was performed on cord blood. The chain has TRBV14 and TRBJ1-4, with TRBD1 matching 10 bases. In DNA form, the CDR3 reads TGTGCCAGCAGCCAAGAGGCGGACAGGGGGACATTAGGAGTCAATGAAAAACTGTTTTTT. Its translation is CASSQEADRGTLGVNEKLFF.